Presented here are 28 T cell receptor beta chains from one specimen sequenced in a study of T cells after yellow fever vaccination. TCRdb reanalysed the 5' RACE reads using MiXCR and keeps one entry per CDR3 protein. The sample lists around 29,000 distinct CDR3 sequences, just under 6.5% seen once, with 20% to 25% in the top ten. This sample comprised PBMCs, either bulk or a sorted T-cell subset (CD4+, CD8+, memory, or dextramer-sorted; not recorded which), obtained on the day of the yellow fever booster vaccination. Every receptor here comes from a man under 40 who received the YFV17D yellow fever vaccine.

This clonotype was picked up many times. The chain has TRBV7-2 and TRBJ1-4; D might be TRBD1 (6 bases). Per the germline V gene, CDR1 is SGHTA and CDR2 is FQGNSA. V lost 5 bases and J 7 bases, leaving 17 bases between the germline ends. The CDR3 extends over 15 amino acids. The CDR3 protein is CASSPYAGASEKLFF. The CDR3 nucleotides are TGTGCCAGCAGCCCCTATGCGGGGGCGAGTGAAAAACTGTTTTTT. Filled out from reference TRBV7-2 and TRBJ1-4, the complete variable domain reads GAGVSQSPSNKVTEKGKDVELRCDPISGHTALYWYRQSLGQGLEFLIYFQGNSAPDKSGLPSDRFSAERTGGSVSTLTIQRTQQEDSAVYLCASSPYAGASEKLFFGSGTQLSVL.

This clonotype was recorded many times. The chain recombines TRBV12-3 or TRBV12-4 with TRBJ1-2, with D unclear. V shed 2 bases and J shed 0 bases, with 4 bases lying between them. The CDR3 covers 13 residues. The CDR3 DNA reads as TGTGCCAGCAGTTTATCCGCTAACTATGGCTACACCTTC. This gives the protein CASSLSANYGYTF.

This clonotype was detected ten times or more. The chain carries TRBV6-2 or TRBV6-3 and TRBJ2-7; weak D call: TRBD1 (6 bases). This CDR3 has 13 residues. V lost 8 bases, J lost 0 bases, and 11 bases lay in between. The germline CDR1 and CDR2 sequences are MNHEY and SVGEGT. CDR3 sequence reads: CASWGHRSYEQYF. The DNA of the CDR3 is TGTGCCAGCTGGGGACACCGCTCCTACGAGCAGTACTTC.

This clonotype came up many times. The J gene is TRBJ1-1, the V gene TRBV20-1; 9 nucleotides agree with TRBD1. This CDR3 region has 12 residues. Germline V CDR1 and CDR2: DFQATT, SNEGSKA (reference sequence). The CDR3 spells CRATGGRAEAFF. As DNA, the CDR3 is TGCAGGGCGACAGGGGGTCGCGCTGAAGCTTTCTTT.

V gene TRBV14 combines with J gene TRBJ1-1; the D gene is possibly TRBD1 (5 bases). The CDR3 is made up of 18 amino acids. Per germline, CDR1 SGHDN and CDR2 FVKESK. V gave up 3 bases and J gave up 2 bases, with 22 bases separating them. The CDR3: CASSHSGTEVRRNTEAFF. CDR3 in DNA: TGTGCCAGCAGCCACTCCGGGACCGAAGTTCGGAGAAACACTGAAGCTTTCTTT.

This clonotype was seen repeatedly, ten times or more. This chain uses TRBV19 with TRBJ2-1; TRBD2 matches 9 bases. The length of the CDR3 is 15 residues. The J segment lost 1 base and the V segment lost 3 bases, leaving 1 base of the junction unmatched. Per the germline V gene, CDR1 is LNHDA and CDR2 is SQIVND (reference sequence). The CDR3 DNA reads as TGTGCCAGTAGTATTAGCGGGGGTTCCTACAATGAGCAGTTCTTC. It codes for CASSISGGSYNEQFF.

At least ten counts were recorded for this clonotype. J is TRBJ2-2 and V is TRBV6-2 or TRBV6-3; D tentatively fits TRBD1 or TRBD2 (5 bases each). V lost 4 bases and J 5 bases, leaving 8 bases between the germline ends. The germline gives CDR1 MNHEY, CDR2 SVGEGT. The CDR3 extends over 13 amino acids. CDR3 amino acids: CASSSWGTGELFF. The DNA of the CDR3 is TGTGCCAGCAGTTCTTGGGGGACCGGGGAGCTGTTTTTT.

This clonotype was counted at least ten times. The rearrangement uses TRBV20-1 and TRBJ2-3, with D maybe TRBD1 (6 bases). This CDR3 has 14 residues. Trimming took 5 bases from V and 6 from J, leaving 18 bases between them. The germline V gene encodes CDR1 DFQATT and CDR2 SNEGSKA (reference sequence). Written as DNA, the CDR3 is TGCAGTGCTGGCCGGGACACCCCGGAGGATACGCAGTATTTT. It codes for CSAGRDTPEDTQYF.

There are many counts of this clonotype. The chain combines TRBV4-1 with TRBJ1-1; the D gene is possibly TRBD1 (6 bases). The germline V gene encodes CDR1 MGHRA and CDR2 YSYEKL. V was pared by 4 bases and J by 0 bases, with 9 bases between. The CDR3 is 14 amino acids. In nucleotides, the CDR3 is TGCGCCAGCAGCCTCGACAGGATGAACACTGAAGCTTTCTTT. This sequence encodes CASSLDRMNTEAFF.

This clonotype was picked up many times. The chain has TRBV3-1 and TRBJ2-2; TRBD2 matches at 15 bases. There are 20 residues in the CDR3. Germline V CDR1 and CDR2: LGHDT, YNNKEL (reference sequence). Trimming removed 1 base from V and 5 bases from J; junction bases left unmatched: 11. CDR3 coding DNA: TGTGCCAGCAGCCAAGTTGAGTTGGGACTAGCGGGAGGCGGAACCGGGGAGCTGTTTTTT. This codes for CASSQVELGLAGGGTGELFF.

This clonotype was counted ten times or more. This CDR3 is CASIPQLGNEQYF. CDR3 in DNA: TGTGCCAGCATACCCCAGCTTGGGAACGAGCAGTACTTC. The chain joins TRBV6-5 to TRBJ2-7; D unresolved. V lost 7 bases and J 5 bases, leaving 15 bases between the germline ends. Germline V CDR1 and CDR2: MNHEY, SVGAGI. The CDR3 consists of 13 residues.

The table lists this clonotype with many counts. The chain couples TRBV7-8 to TRBJ2-7, with 8 bases matching TRBD2. This CDR3 has 18 residues. With 0 bases clipped from V and 5 bases from J, the junction kept 15 bases outside the gene matches. CDR1 is SGHVS and CDR2 is FQNEAQ in the germline V gene. Written as DNA, the CDR3 is TGTGCCAGCAGCTTAGCGAGGACTAGCTTTCTTTTAATGGACGAGCAGTACTTC. It translates to CASSLARTSFLLMDEQYF.

CDR3 in amino acids: CSARDRESYEQYF. Written as DNA, the CDR3 is TGCAGTGCTAGAGATCGGGAGTCCTACGAGCAGTACTTC. The V call is TRBV20-1, the J call TRBJ2-7; maybe TRBD2 (6 bases). CDR1 DFQATT and CDR2 SNEGSKA come from the germline V gene (reference sequence). The CDR3 is made up of 13 amino acids. Trimming cost V 0 bases and J 1 base, with 7 bases left between them.

This clonotype was seen repeatedly, ten times or more. The V and J genes are TRBV5-6 and TRBJ1-1; D may be TRBD1 (6 bases). The CDR3 covers 14 residues. Germline V CDR1 and CDR2: SGHDT, YYEEEE. V was clipped by 1 base and J by 1 base, with 8 bases between them. CDR3 residues: CASSLRGTNTEAFF. For the CDR3, the DNA is TGTGCCAGCAGCTTGAGGGGGACGAACACTGAAGCTTTCTTT. The entire variable domain, with the rest obtained from reference TRBV5-6 and TRBJ1-1, is as follows: DAGVTQSPTHLIKTRGQQVTLRCSPKSGHDTVSWYQQALGQGPQFIFQYYEEEERQRGNFPDRFSGHQFPNYSSELNVNALLLGDSALYLCASSLRGTNTEAFFGQGTRLTVV.

This clonotype was found many times. The chain couples TRBV5-1 to TRBJ2-1; the D is unclear. The CDR3 has 13 residues. Trimming shortened V by 4 bases and J by 1 base, and 6 bases separated the two germline ends. Germline V CDR1 and CDR2: SGHRS, YFSETQ. CDR3 in amino acids: CASSGNSYNEQFF. In nucleotides, the CDR3 is TGCGCCAGCAGCGGCAATTCCTACAATGAGCAGTTCTTC. The full variable domain, completed using reference TRBV5-1 and TRBJ2-1, is KAGVTQTPRYLIKTRGQQVTLSCSPISGHRSVSWYQQTPGQGLQFLFEYFSETQRNKGNFPGRFSGRQFSNSRSEMNVSTLELGDSALYLCASSGNSYNEQFFGPGTRLTVL.

There are a few counts of this clonotype. The CDR3 spells CSAKGLAGAGTGELFF. The CDR3 nucleotides read TGCAGTGCTAAGGGACTAGCGGGAGCCGGCACCGGGGAGCTGTTTTTT. The chain links TRBV20-1 to TRBJ2-2; the match to TRBD2 covers 14 bases. Germline loops: CDR1 DFQATT, CDR2 SNEGSKA (reference sequence). CDR3 length: 16 amino acids. Losses at the gene ends were 4 bases for V and 4 bases for J; bases not matched to a gene: 5.

To note about this clonotype: A read error is possible here, since a much larger clone lies one base away. This chain links TRBV6-1 with TRBJ2-7, with D possibly being TRBD2 (5 bases). The CDR3 has 14 amino acids. Per germline, CDR1 MNHNS and CDR2 SASEGT. The chain's CDR3 is CASTEERKIYEQYF. CDR3 nucleotide sequence: TGTGCCAGCACTGAAGAGCGGAAGATCTACGAGCAGTACTTC.

In its sample, this clonotype was seen many times. The chain recombines TRBV19 with TRBJ2-7; D is undetermined. Germline V gene sequence: CDR1 LNHDA, CDR2 SQIVND (reference sequence). The CDR3 has 11 amino acids. The V end was cut by 4 bases, the J end by 3 bases, with 4 bases between. In nucleotides, the CDR3 is TGTGCCAGTAGTAACCACTACGAGCAGTACTTC. Amino acids: CASSNHYEQYF.

This clonotype was recorded at least ten times. The rearrangement joins TRBV25-1 to TRBJ2-7, with D possibly TRBD1 on 6 matching bases. The CDR3 is made up of 14 amino acids. The V gene's germline CDR1 is MGHDK and CDR2 SYGVNS. Trimming stripped 5 bases from V and 2 bases from J, with 13 bases between. This CDR3 reads CASSKEQGAYEQYF. CDR3 DNA: TGTGCCAGCAGTAAAGAACAGGGAGCCTACGAGCAGTACTTC.

This clonotype is medium-sized (0.01 to 0.1%) in the sample. The J gene is TRBJ2-1, the V gene TRBV15; maybe TRBD1 (5 bases). CDR1 and CDR2 (germline): LNHNV, YYDKDF (reference sequence). The CDR3 has 16 amino acids. The V gene lost 0 bases and the J gene lost 7 bases, with 16 bases spanning the gap. In nucleotides, the CDR3 is TGTGCCACCAGCAGAGATGTGGGGCTTGGATCGAATGAGCAGTTCTTC. Amino acids: CATSRDVGLGSNEQFF.

This clonotype was counted ten times or more. The chain recombines TRBV20-1 with TRBJ2-7, with 8 nucleotides matching TRBD2. There are 14 residues in the CDR3. With 1 base clipped from V and 6 bases from J, the junction kept 8 bases outside the gene matches. Germline V gives CDR1 DFQATT, CDR2 SNEGSKA (reference sequence). Written as DNA, the CDR3 is TGCAGTGCTAGAGCGGGAGGGCGTTTTTCCGAGCAGTACTTC. It specifies CSARAGGRFSEQYF.

This clonotype was seen at least ten times. The genes are TRBV4-3 and TRBJ1-1; the D is unclear. V lost 0 bases, J lost 11 bases, and 13 bases lay in between. Germline CDR1 is LGHNA and CDR2 is YSLEER. The CDR3 is 13 residues long. CDR3 in DNA: TGCGCCAGCAGCCAAGATAATGGCCTGTACGCTTTCTTT. This gives the protein CASSQDNGLYAFF.

This clonotype occurred many times. V and J are TRBV4-3 and TRBJ1-2; D gene ambiguous. Per germline, CDR1 LGHNA and CDR2 YSLEER. V gave up 0 bases and J gave up 2 bases, with 4 bases separating them. CDR3 length: 13 residues. The CDR3 sequence: CASSQERNYGYTF. The CDR3 coding sequence is TGCGCCAGCAGCCAAGAACGGAACTATGGCTACACCTTC.

The CDR3 DNA sequence: TGTGCCAGCAGCCCCCACCGGACCGACGCTAACTATGGCTACACCTTC. This sequence encodes CASSPHRTDANYGYTF. The chain combines TRBV7-9 with TRBJ1-2; D gene unclear. There are 16 residues in the CDR3. Germline assignment: CDR1 SEHNR and CDR2 FQNEAQ (reference sequence). Trimming removed 5 bases from V and 0 bases from J, with 16 bases in between.

At least ten counts were recorded for this clonotype. The V gene is TRBV20-1, the J gene TRBJ2-3; a weak D match, TRBD1 (6 bases). V shed 5 bases and J shed 4 bases, with 10 bases lying between them. The CDR3 is 12 amino acids. CDR1 DFQATT and CDR2 SNEGSKA come from the germline V gene (reference sequence). The CDR3 sequence is CSAHNRADTQYF. CDR3 nucleotides: TGCAGTGCTCACAACAGGGCAGATACGCAGTATTTT.

This clonotype turned up a few times. This sequence joins TRBV20-1 and TRBJ2-5; 7 positions agree with TRBD2. The CDR3 is 13 amino acids. The germline V gene has CDR1 DFQATT and CDR2 SNEGSKA (reference sequence). V lost 1 base and J lost 7; bases outside the gene matches: 6. The CDR3 DNA reads as TGCAGTGCTAGAGTAGCGGGCCCGGGGACCCAGTACTTC. Translation gives CSARVAGPGTQYF.

The sample holds many counts of this clonotype. The chain employs TRBV14 and TRBJ2-1, with unresolved D. Trimming left V 1 base short and J 6 bases short, with 16 bases between. This CDR3 has 16 amino acids. In germline, CDR1 is SGHDN, CDR2 FVKESK. The CDR3 DNA reads as TGTGCCAGCAGCCAAGTGGGGAATAGGATCACCAATGAGCAGTTCTTC. Its protein product is CASSQVGNRITNEQFF.

In this sample, this clonotype turned up many times. The chain carries TRBV29-1 and TRBJ1-2; D not certain. CDR1 SQVTM and CDR2 ANQGSEA come from the germline V gene. This CDR3 is built from 12 residues. Trimming took 4 bases from V and 0 from J, leaving 6 bases between them. This CDR3 is CSVVSSNYGYTF. The CDR3 nucleotides read TGCAGCGTTGTATCATCTAACTATGGCTACACCTTC.